This entry lists 12 T cell receptor beta chains sequenced from one sample in a study of identical twins' blood T cells. MiXCR, applied by TCRdb to the 5' RACE reads, yields one record per CDR3 protein. The sample includes about 370,000 distinct CDR3 sequences, 28% of them seen just once. What was sequenced was PBMCs. These receptors were collected from a woman aged 18-50 years in good health.

The rearrangement links TRBV23-1 to TRBJ2-7; no clear D. TRBV23-1 is flagged as an ORF with uncertain function. The V end was cut by 3 bases, the J end by 0 bases, with 15 bases between. This CDR3 is 16 amino acids long. For the CDR3, the DNA is TGCGCCAGCAGTCATCGATGCAGGAGAAGCTCCTACGAGCAGTACTTC. Translation: CASSHRCRRSSYEQYF.

This clonotype has more than one count but fewer than ten. The CDR3 bases are TGCAGCGCAGCCGGGACTAGCGGAAGAGATGAGCAGTTCTTC. Translation gives CSAAGTSGRDEQFF. This chain links TRBV29-1 with TRBJ2-1; 11 bases line up with TRBD2. This CDR3 contains 14 residues. Trimming took 7 bases from V and 8 from J; bases not matched to a gene: 10. Germline assignment: CDR1 SQVTM and CDR2 ANQGSEA.

The V and J genes are TRBV29-1 and TRBJ1-2, with 7 bases matching TRBD1. V gave up 1 base and J gave up 5 bases; unmatched junction bases: 13. The CDR3 is made up of 16 amino acids. Germline V gives CDR1 SQVTM, CDR2 ANQGSEA. The CDR3 nucleotides read TGCAGCGTTGAAGCTCTGAGGGGGCAAATCCATTATGGCTACACCTTC. This encodes CSVEALRGQIHYGYTF.

This clonotype came up a few times. V gene TRBV20-1 combines with J gene TRBJ1-1; unclear D gene. This CDR3 region has 12 residues. Germline CDR1 is DFQATT and CDR2 is SNEGSKA (reference sequence). With 3 bases removed from V and 3 bases from J, the gap between germline ends came to 8 bases. CDR3 loop: CSASAGDTEAFF. The CDR3 nucleotides read TGCAGTGCTAGCGCCGGGGACACTGAAGCTTTCTTT.

The chain combines TRBV2 with TRBJ2-2, with TRBD2 as a possible D gene (6 bases). The germline CDR1 and CDR2 sequences are SNHLY and FYNNEI. The CDR3 covers 13 residues. The V end was cut by 4 bases, the J end by 6 bases, with 9 bases between. The CDR3 is CASSVGEAGELFF. The CDR3 DNA reads as TGTGCCAGCAGTGTTGGGGAGGCCGGGGAGCTGTTTTTT. The entire variable domain, with the rest obtained from reference TRBV2 and TRBJ2-2, is as follows: EPEVTQTPSHQVTQMGQEVILRCVPISNHLYFYWYRQILGQKVEFLVSFYNNEISEKSEIFDDQFSVERPDGSNFTLKIRSTKLEDSAMYFCASSVGEAGELFFGEGSRLTVL.

This clonotype was observed a few times. One junction end disagrees with the germline gene, perhaps due to a read error. The chain has TRBV20-1 and TRBJ1-5; D possibly corresponds to TRBD1 (6 bases). This CDR3 is 14 amino acids long. CDR1 is DFQATT, CDR2 SNEGSKA, per germline (reference sequence). The CDR3 nucleotides are TGCAGTGCTAGGTGGGGGGCCGTCAATCGGCCCCAGCATTTT. It yields the protein CSARWGAVNRPQHF.

As regards this clonotype: Since the CDR3 does not end with the conserved phenylalanine or tryptophan, this likely comes from a read error. This sequence joins TRBV5-1 and TRBJ2-7; D unresolved. Germline V gene data show CDR1 as SGHRS and CDR2 as YFSETQ. Trimming removed 0 bases from V and 0 bases from J, with 7 bases in between. The CDR3 contains 14 residues. The chain's CDR3 is CASSLVGSSYEQYL. DNA of the CDR3: TGCGCCAGCAGCTTGGTGGGGTCCTCCTACGAGCAGTACTTA.

This chain links TRBV11-2 with TRBJ2-1, with D tentatively TRBD2 (6 bases). The CDR3 length is 18 residues. The germline V gene has CDR1 SGHAT and CDR2 FQNNGV. The germline V and J ends were trimmed by 4 bases and 2 bases, with 21 bases remaining between them. The CDR3, as DNA: TGTGCCAGCAGCTCCTTGGTGCTAACGGGAGTAACCTACAATGAGCAGTTCTTC. It encodes CASSSLVLTGVTYNEQFF.

V is TRBV5-1 and J is TRBJ2-6, with D tentatively TRBD1 (5 bases). Trimming shortened V by 5 bases and J by 0 bases, and 6 bases separated the two germline ends. CDR3 length: 14 amino acids. The germline CDR1 and CDR2 sequences are SGHRS and YFSETQ. CDR3 nucleotide sequence: TGCGCCAGCAGGGACATCTCTGGGGCCAACGTCCTGACTTTC. Translating it yields CASRDISGANVLTF.

This clonotype was seen repeatedly, ten times or more. The V gene is TRBV20-1, the J gene TRBJ1-1; D call uncertain. V was clipped by 3 bases and J by 1 base, with 9 bases between them. Germline CDR1 is DFQATT and CDR2 is SNEGSKA (reference sequence). This CDR3 spans 13 amino acids. As DNA, the CDR3 is TGCAGTGCTAGCCCGGACGGGAACACTGAAGCTTTCTTT. Protein sequence: CSASPDGNTEAFF.

This clonotype was seen only a few times. V usage is TRBV7-8 and J usage is TRBJ2-2; D is uncertain. This CDR3 is 13 amino acids long. Trimming shortened V by 3 bases and J by 6 bases, and 8 bases separated the two germline ends. The germline V gene encodes CDR1 SGHVS and CDR2 FQNEAQ. The CDR3 nucleotides read TGTGCCAGCAGCTTCCGAGAACCCGGGGAGCTGTTTTTT. Translation gives CASSFREPGELFF.

The gene calls are TRBV12-3 or TRBV12-4 and TRBJ1-5, with D maybe TRBD1 (6 bases). CDR3 length equals 14 residues. Trimming shortened V by 5 bases and J by 10 bases, and 18 bases separated the two germline ends. The CDR3 coding sequence is TGTGCCAGCAGTAACAGGGCGGGAGGACATCCCCAGCATTTT. Protein sequence: CASSNRAGGHPQHF.